Sequencing of this TCR beta chain was carried out in a study of shared clonotypes between healthy human individuals. Study results and limitations: Clonotypes which were not shared had lower generation probabilities than clonotypes that all four donors shared. Naive CD4 clonotype sharing across a handful of donors was 4% to 5.5%.

Naive CD8 populations comprised CD45RO-negative cells positively selected for CCR7, excluding terminally differentiated effector memory CD45RA+ cells. The donors, healthy adults who were HIV-negative, had experienced no recent acute infections or vaccinations. A word on this clone: Antigen specificity is unknown.

With V trimmed by 4 bases and J by 0 bases, 11 bases remained unmatched. From germline, CDR1 is SGDLS and CDR2 YYNGEE. This CDR3 contains 18 residues. Some 30,000 T cell genomes, or about 200 ng DNA, went into the sorted-subset replicate PCRs. Assay used: immunoSEQ multiplex PCR; TCRdb lists only in-frame clones, some missing. The data contain 560,000 or so clones, approximately 96% of them singletons. The genes are TRBV9 and TRBJ2-2; 8 bases are shared with TRBD2. The TCR originated in a woman in her twenties or thirties in good health. The material sequenced was naive CD8+ T cells sorted from blood. The CDR3 loop is CASSKTRTSGANTGELFF. CDR3 in DNA: TGTGCCAGCAGCAAAACTCGTACTAGCGGAGCGAACACCGGGGAGCTGTTTTTT. Complete variable domain (other parts from reference TRBV9 and TRBJ2-2): DSGVTQTPKHLITATGQRVTLRCSPRSGDLSVYWYQQSLDQGLQFLIQYYNGEERAKGNILERFSAQQFPDLHSELNLSSLELGDSALYFCASSKTRTSGANTGELFFGEGSRLTVL.